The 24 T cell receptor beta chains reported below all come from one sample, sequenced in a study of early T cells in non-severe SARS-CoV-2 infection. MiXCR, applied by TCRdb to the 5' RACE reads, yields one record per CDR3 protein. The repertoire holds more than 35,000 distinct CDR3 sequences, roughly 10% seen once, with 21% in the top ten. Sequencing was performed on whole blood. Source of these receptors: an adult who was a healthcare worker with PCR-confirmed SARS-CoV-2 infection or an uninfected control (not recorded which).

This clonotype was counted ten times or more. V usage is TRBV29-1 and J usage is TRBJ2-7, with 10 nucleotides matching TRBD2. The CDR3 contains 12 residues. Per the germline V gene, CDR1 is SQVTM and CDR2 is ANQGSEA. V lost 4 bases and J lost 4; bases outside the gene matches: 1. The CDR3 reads CSVVLAGYEQYF. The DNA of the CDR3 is TGCAGCGTTGTACTAGCGGGATACGAGCAGTACTTC.

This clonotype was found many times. The CDR3 loop is CASSLAIGGETQYF. The CDR3 coding sequence is TGTGCCAGCAGCTTAGCAATAGGTGGAGAGACCCAGTACTTC. The chain recombines TRBV7-8 with TRBJ2-5; D unresolved. V lost 0 bases to trimming and J lost 4 bases, with 9 bases between them. Germline-derived CDR1 and CDR2 are SGHVS and FQNEAQ. The CDR3 extends over 14 amino acids.

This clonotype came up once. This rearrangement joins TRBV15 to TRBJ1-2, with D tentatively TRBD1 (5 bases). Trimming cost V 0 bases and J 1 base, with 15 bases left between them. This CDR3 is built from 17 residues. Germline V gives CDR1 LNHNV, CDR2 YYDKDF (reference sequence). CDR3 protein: CATSRDQWDGDNYGYTF. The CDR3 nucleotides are TGTGCCACCAGCAGAGATCAATGGGACGGTGATAACTATGGCTACACCTTC.

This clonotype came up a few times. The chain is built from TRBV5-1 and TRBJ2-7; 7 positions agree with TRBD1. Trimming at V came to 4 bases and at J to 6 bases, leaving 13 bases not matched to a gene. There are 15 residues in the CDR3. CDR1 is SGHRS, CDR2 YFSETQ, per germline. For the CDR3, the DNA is TGCGCCAGCAGCCAAGCAACCGGGACAGTGAGCGAGCAGTACTTC. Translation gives CASSQATGTVSEQYF.

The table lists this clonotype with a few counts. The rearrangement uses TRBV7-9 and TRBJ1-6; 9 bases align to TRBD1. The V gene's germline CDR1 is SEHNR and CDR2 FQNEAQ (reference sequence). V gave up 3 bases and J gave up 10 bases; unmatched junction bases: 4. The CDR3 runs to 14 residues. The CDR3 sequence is CASSLGQGTSPLHF. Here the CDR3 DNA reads TGTGCCAGCAGCTTGGGACAGGGAACCTCACCCCTCCACTTT.

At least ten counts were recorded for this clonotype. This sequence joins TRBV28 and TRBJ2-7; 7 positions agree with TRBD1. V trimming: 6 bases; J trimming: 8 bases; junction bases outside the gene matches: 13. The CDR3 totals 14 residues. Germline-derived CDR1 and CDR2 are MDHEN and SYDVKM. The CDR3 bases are TGTGCCAGCAGCACCTGGACAGGAAAGGGGAAGCAGTACTTC. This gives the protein CASSTWTGKGKQYF.

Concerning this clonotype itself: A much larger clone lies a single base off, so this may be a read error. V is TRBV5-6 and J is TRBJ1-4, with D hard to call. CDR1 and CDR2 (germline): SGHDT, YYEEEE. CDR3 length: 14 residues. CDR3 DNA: TGTGTCAGCAGCCAGACTATATGGGCGGAAAAACTGTTTTTT. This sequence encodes CVSSQTIWAEKLFF.

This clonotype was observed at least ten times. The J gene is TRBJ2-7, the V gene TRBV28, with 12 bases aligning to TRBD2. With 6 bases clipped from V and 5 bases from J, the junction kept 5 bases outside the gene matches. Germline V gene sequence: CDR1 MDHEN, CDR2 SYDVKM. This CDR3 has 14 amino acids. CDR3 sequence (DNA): TGTGCCAGCAGGGGGACTAGCGGGTTCCACGAGCAGTACTTC. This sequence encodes CASRGTSGFHEQYF.

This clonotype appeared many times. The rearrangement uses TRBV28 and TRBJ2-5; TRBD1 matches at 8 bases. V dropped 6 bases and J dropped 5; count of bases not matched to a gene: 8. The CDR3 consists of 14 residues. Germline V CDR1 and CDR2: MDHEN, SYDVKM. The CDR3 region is CASRPDRGRETQYF. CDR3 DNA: TGTGCCAGCAGACCCGACAGGGGCAGGGAGACCCAGTACTTC.

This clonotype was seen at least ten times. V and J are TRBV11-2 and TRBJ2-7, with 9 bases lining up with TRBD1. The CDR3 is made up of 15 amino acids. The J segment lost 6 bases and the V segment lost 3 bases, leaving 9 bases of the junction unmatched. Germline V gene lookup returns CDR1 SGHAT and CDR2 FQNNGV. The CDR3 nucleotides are TGTGCCAGCAGCTTCCCCCCGCGGACAGGGGTCGAGCAGTACTTC. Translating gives CASSFPPRTGVEQYF.

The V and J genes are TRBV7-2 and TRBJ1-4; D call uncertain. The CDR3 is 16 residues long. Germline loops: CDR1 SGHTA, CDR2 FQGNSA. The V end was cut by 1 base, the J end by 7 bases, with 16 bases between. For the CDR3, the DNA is TGTGCCAGCAGCTTAGGCTCCAGGTCCTCCTTTGAAAAACTGTTTTTT. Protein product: CASSLGSRSSFEKLFF.

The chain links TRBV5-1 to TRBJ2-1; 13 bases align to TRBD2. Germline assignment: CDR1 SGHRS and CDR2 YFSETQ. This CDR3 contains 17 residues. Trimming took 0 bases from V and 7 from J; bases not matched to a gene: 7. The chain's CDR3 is CASSLATRTSGSNEQFF. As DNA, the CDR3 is TGCGCCAGCAGCTTGGCCACCCGGACTAGCGGGAGTAATGAGCAGTTCTTC.

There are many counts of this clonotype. The CDR3 bases are TGTGCCAGCAGTGCTCAGGGGTATAGCAATCAGCCCCAGCATTTT. It translates to CASSAQGYSNQPQHF. This chain uses TRBV28 with TRBJ1-5; TRBD1 is a possible D gene (6 bases). V was cut by 5 bases and J by 0 bases, with 11 bases left in between. The CDR3 extends over 15 amino acids. Per germline, CDR1 MDHEN and CDR2 SYDVKM.

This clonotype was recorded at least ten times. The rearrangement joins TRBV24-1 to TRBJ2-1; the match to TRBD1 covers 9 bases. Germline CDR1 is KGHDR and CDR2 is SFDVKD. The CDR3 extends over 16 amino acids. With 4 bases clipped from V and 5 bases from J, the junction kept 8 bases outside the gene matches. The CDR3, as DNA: TGTGCCACCAGTGACCCCGGACAGGGGAATCACAATGAGCAGTTCTTC. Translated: CATSDPGQGNHNEQFF.

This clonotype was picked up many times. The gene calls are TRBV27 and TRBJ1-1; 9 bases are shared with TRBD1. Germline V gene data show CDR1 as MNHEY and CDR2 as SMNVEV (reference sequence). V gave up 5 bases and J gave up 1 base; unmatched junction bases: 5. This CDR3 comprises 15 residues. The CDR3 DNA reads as TGTGCCAGCAGTAAGCACAGGGGGCCGAACACTGAAGCTTTCTTT. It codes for CASSKHRGPNTEAFF.

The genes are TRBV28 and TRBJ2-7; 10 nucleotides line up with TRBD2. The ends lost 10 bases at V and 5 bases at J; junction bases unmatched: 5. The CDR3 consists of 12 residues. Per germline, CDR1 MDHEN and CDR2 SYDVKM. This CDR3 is CATSGSPHEQYF. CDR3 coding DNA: TGTGCCACTAGCGGGAGTCCCCACGAGCAGTACTTC.

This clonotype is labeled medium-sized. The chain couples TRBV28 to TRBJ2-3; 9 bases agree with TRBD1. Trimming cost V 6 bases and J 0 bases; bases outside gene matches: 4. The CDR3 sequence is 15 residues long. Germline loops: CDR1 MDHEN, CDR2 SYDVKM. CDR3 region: CASRGQGYSTDTQYF. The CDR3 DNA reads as TGTGCCAGCAGGGGACAGGGTTATAGCACAGATACGCAGTATTTT.

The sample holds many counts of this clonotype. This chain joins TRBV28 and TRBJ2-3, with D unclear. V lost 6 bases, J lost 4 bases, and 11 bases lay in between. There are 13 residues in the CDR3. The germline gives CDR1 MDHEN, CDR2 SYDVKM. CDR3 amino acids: CASSLAVADTQYF. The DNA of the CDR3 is TGTGCCAGCAGCCTGGCGGTTGCAGATACGCAGTATTTT.

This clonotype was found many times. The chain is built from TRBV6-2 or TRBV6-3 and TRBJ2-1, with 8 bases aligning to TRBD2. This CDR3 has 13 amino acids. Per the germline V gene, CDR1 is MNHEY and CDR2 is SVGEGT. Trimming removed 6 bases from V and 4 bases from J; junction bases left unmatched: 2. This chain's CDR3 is CASRAGGYNEQFF. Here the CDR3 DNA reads TGTGCCAGCAGGGCGGGGGGATACAATGAGCAGTTCTTC.

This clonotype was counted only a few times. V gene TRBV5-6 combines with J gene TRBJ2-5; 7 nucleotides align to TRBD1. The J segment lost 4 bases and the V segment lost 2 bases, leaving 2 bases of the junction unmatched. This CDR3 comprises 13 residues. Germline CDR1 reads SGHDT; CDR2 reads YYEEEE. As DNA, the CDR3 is TGTGCCAGCAGCTTAAGGGGGCTAGAGACCCAGTACTTC. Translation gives CASSLRGLETQYF.

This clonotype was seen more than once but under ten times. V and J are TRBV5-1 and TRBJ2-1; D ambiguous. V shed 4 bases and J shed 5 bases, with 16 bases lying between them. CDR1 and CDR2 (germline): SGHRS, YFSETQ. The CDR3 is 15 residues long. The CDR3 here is CASSPSGRPDNEQFF. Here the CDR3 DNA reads TGCGCCAGCAGCCCCTCAGGAAGGCCAGACAATGAGCAGTTCTTC.

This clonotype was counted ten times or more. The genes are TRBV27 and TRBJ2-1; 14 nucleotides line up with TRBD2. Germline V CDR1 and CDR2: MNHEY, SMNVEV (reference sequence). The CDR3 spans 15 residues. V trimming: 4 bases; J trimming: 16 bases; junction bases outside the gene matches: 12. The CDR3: CASSSPGLAGDGSFF. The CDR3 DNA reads TGTGCCAGCAGTTCCCCGGGACTAGCGGGAGACGGTTCCTTCTTC.

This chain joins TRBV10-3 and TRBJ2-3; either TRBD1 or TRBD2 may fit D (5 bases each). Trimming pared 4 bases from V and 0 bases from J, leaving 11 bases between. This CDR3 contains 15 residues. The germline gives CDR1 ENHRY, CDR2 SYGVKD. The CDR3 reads CAISVRGRSTDTQYF. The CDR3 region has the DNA TGTGCCATCAGTGTGAGGGGCCGAAGCACAGATACGCAGTATTTT.

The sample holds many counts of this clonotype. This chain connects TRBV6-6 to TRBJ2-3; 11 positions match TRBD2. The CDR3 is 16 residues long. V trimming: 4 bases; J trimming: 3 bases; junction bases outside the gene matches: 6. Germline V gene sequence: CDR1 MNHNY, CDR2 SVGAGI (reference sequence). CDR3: CASSSKTSGRTDTQYF. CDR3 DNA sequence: TGTGCCAGCAGTTCCAAAACTAGCGGGAGAACAGATACGCAGTATTTT.